These 28 T cell receptor beta chains were sequenced from one sample in a study of T-cell memory formation after mild COVID-19. MiXCR, applied by TCRdb to the 5' RACE reads, yields one record per CDR3 protein. The repertoire holds 350,000 to 500,000 distinct CDR3 sequences, with less than 25% as singletons. Material: PBMCs or a T cell subset sorted from them (not recorded which). The receptors here all came from an adult woman who had mild COVID-19 (a few samples of this study predate the infection). Cell type and time point are not known.

This clonotype was picked up a small number of times. V is TRBV19 and J is TRBJ2-2; D gene unclear. The CDR3 contains 15 residues. Germline V gene data show CDR1 as LNHDA and CDR2 as SQIVND (reference sequence). The germline V and J ends were trimmed by 4 bases and 2 bases, with 11 bases remaining between them. The CDR3 here is CASSNVAGNTGELFF. The CDR3 DNA reads TGTGCCAGTAGTAACGTGGCAGGCAACACCGGGGAGCTGTTTTTT.

This chain links TRBV6-5 with TRBJ2-7; 8 bases map to TRBD2. CDR1 and CDR2 from the germline V gene are MNHEY and SVGAGI. V shed 2 bases and J 0 bases; nucleotides not matched to a gene: 12. CDR3 length equals 18 residues. The CDR3 reads CASSYGGSGSGSSYEQYF. The CDR3 bases are TGTGCCAGCAGTTACGGGGGGAGCGGGAGCGGAAGCTCCTACGAGCAGTACTTC.

This clonotype turned up a few times. The chain has TRBV7-8 and TRBJ2-7, with a tentative D call TRBD1 (6 bases). This CDR3 is built from 14 residues. The germline V gene encodes CDR1 SGHVS and CDR2 FQNEAQ. V lost 5 bases, J lost 0 bases, and 11 bases lay in between. The CDR3 loop is CASSTDRSSYEQYF. The DNA of the CDR3 is TGTGCCAGCAGCACCGACAGGAGCTCCTACGAGCAGTACTTC.

This clonotype has more than one count but fewer than ten. CDR3 sequence: CASSSGTETYNEQFF. CDR3 nucleotide sequence: TGTGCCAGCAGCTCCGGGACAGAGACCTACAATGAGCAGTTCTTC. The rearrangement links TRBV5-4 to TRBJ2-1, with 7 bases matching TRBD1. The germline V gene encodes CDR1 SGHNT and CDR2 YYREEE (reference sequence). The CDR3 contains 15 residues. V gave up 3 bases and J gave up 2 bases; unmatched junction bases: 5.

This clonotype was seen a handful of times. The chain couples TRBV7-3 to TRBJ2-5; D possibly corresponds to TRBD2 (5 bases). Trimming removed 4 bases at V and 5 bases at J, with 17 bases between. The germline V gene has CDR1 SGHTA and CDR2 FQGTGA. This CDR3 is built from 15 residues. CDR3 protein: CASSSRTHPGETQYF. The CDR3 DNA sequence: TGTGCCAGCAGCTCTCGGACCCACCCGGGGGAGACCCAGTACTTC.

This clonotype was detected ten times or more. The rearrangement links TRBV20-1 to TRBJ1-1; a weak D match, TRBD1 (6 bases). Trimming removed 3 bases from V and 3 bases from J, with 23 bases in between. Germline assignment: CDR1 DFQATT and CDR2 SNEGSKA (reference sequence). This CDR3 comprises 17 residues. CDR3 amino acids: CSARPGDRFGGDTEAFF. The DNA of the CDR3 is TGCAGTGCTAGGCCAGGGGATCGTTTTGGCGGCGACACTGAAGCTTTCTTT.

This clonotype was detected only once. V is TRBV10-3 and J is TRBJ1-5; D call uncertain. CDR3 length: 13 residues. V was pared by 3 bases and J by 5 bases, with 8 bases between. The germline CDR1 and CDR2 sequences are ENHRY and SYGVKD. Written as DNA, the CDR3 is TGTGCCATCAGTGACCCATTAGATCAGCCCCAGCATTTT. It codes for CAISDPLDQPQHF.

This clonotype has at least ten counts. This chain links TRBV7-9 with TRBJ2-7; a possible D gene is TRBD1 (5 bases). Germline-derived CDR1 and CDR2 are SEHNR and FQNEAQ (reference sequence). V gave up 5 bases and J gave up 4 bases, with 18 bases separating them. CDR3 length equals 15 residues. This chain's CDR3 is CASSGQQDWVYEQYF. CDR3 nucleotide sequence: TGTGCCAGCAGCGGACAACAGGATTGGGTATACGAGCAGTACTTC.

The chain joins TRBV12-3 or TRBV12-4 to TRBJ1-2, with D hard to call. Trimming took 8 bases from V and 1 from J, leaving 8 bases between them. This CDR3 spans 12 amino acids. The CDR3 loop is CASSAVNYGYTF. CDR3 coding DNA: TGTGCCAGCTCAGCCGTTAACTATGGCTACACCTTC.

This chain connects TRBV15 to TRBJ2-2; TRBD2 matches at 7 bases. Per germline, CDR1 LNHNV and CDR2 YYDKDF (reference sequence). The V segment lost 8 bases and the J segment 5 bases; nucleotides outside the gene matches: 5. This CDR3 is 13 amino acids long. The CDR3 nucleotides are TGTGCCACCCGGCGGGAGATGACCGGGGAGCTGTTTTTT. Residues: CATRREMTGELFF.

The sample holds a few counts of this clonotype. The chain combines TRBV2 with TRBJ1-6; D is perhaps TRBD1 (6 bases). The CDR3 extends over 12 amino acids. Germline CDR1 reads SNHLY; CDR2 reads FYNNEI. Between the trimmed V and J ends, which lost 6 bases and 13 bases, there was a span of 13 bases. The CDR3 DNA reads TGTGCCAGCAGCGCGCACACAGGGCCCCTCCACTTT. Protein sequence: CASSAHTGPLHF.

The table lists this clonotype with a count of one. This chain uses TRBV25-1 with TRBJ1-1, with D hard to call. The germline V and J ends were trimmed by 9 bases and 6 bases, with 14 bases remaining between them. Germline loops: CDR1 MGHDK, CDR2 SYGVNS. The CDR3 length is 12 residues. The CDR3 DNA follows: TGTGCCAGTCAAGAGGGTTTCGCTGAAGCTTTCTTT. Its translation: CASQEGFAEAFF.

The chain has TRBV5-6 and TRBJ2-3; D remains ambiguous. The germline gives CDR1 SGHDT, CDR2 YYEEEE. Trimming removed 3 bases from V and 3 bases from J, with 8 bases in between. This CDR3 region has 13 residues. CDR3 loop: CASSSTLTDTQYF. CDR3 sequence (DNA): TGTGCCAGCAGCTCGACCTTAACAGATACGCAGTATTTT.

This clonotype was counted between two and nine times. The chain joins TRBV11-2 to TRBJ2-2; a weak D match, TRBD2 (6 bases). In germline, CDR1 is SGHAT, CDR2 FQNNGV. V was shortened by 6 bases and J by 4 bases, with 9 bases between the two germline ends. The CDR3 is 13 residues long. The CDR3 coding sequence is TGTGCCAGCAGTGGGACTGGCACCGGGGAGCTGTTTTTT. The encoded protein is CASSGTGTGELFF. Looking up the rest from reference TRBV11-2 and TRBJ2-2 gives the full variable domain: EAGVAQSPRYKIIEKRQSVAFWCNPISGHATLYWYQQILGQGPKLLIQFQNNGVVDDSQLPKDRFSAERLKGVDSTLKIQPAKLEDSAVYLCASSGTGTGELFFGEGSRLTVL.

This clonotype was seen repeatedly, ten times or more. The chain carries TRBV11-2 and TRBJ2-2; D is uncertain. Germline CDR1 SGHAT, CDR2 FQNNGV. The V and J ends lost 6 bases and 6 bases respectively, with 8 bases between them. The CDR3 runs to 12 residues. CDR3 DNA sequence: TGTGCCAGCAGAACTTTGTCCGGGGAGCTGTTTTTT. The encoded protein is CASRTLSGELFF.

CDR3 sequence reads: CASSRMEGAYTEAFF. The CDR3 bases are TGCGCCAGCAGCCGGATGGAGGGGGCATACACTGAAGCTTTCTTT. The chain couples TRBV5-1 to TRBJ1-1; the match to TRBD1 covers 7 bases. Germline V gene sequence: CDR1 SGHRS, CDR2 YFSETQ. The CDR3 has 15 residues. J lost 3 bases, V lost 4 bases, and 9 bases had no gene match.

This clonotype showed up just a few times. The rearrangement joins TRBV7-8 to TRBJ2-7; D is uncertain. Looked up from germline, CDR1 is SGHVS and CDR2 is FQNEAQ. The germline V and J ends were trimmed by 1 base and 2 bases, with 9 bases remaining between them. The CDR3 length is 14 residues. The CDR3 sequence: CASSLGHLTYEQYF. The CDR3 DNA reads TGTGCCAGCAGCTTAGGTCACCTAACCTACGAGCAGTACTTC.

The V and J genes are TRBV11-1 and TRBJ1-3, with D unresolved. V was cut by 2 bases and J by 2 bases, with 7 bases left in between. The germline V gene encodes CDR1 SGHAT and CDR2 FQDESV (reference sequence). The CDR3 extends over 14 amino acids. The CDR3 region is CASSLSSPGNTIYF. DNA for the CDR3: TGTGCCAGCAGCTTAAGCAGTCCTGGAAACACCATATATTTT.

V and J are TRBV19 and TRBJ2-3; the match to TRBD1 covers 8 bases. Germline trimming cut 7 bases from V and 5 bases from J; bases unmatched to any gene: 5. Germline CDR1 is LNHDA and CDR2 is SQIVND (reference sequence). The CDR3 length is 13 residues. The CDR3 loop reads CASNDRGGDTQYF. DNA of the CDR3: TGTGCCAGTAACGACAGGGGCGGAGATACGCAGTATTTT.

There are a few counts of this clonotype. J is TRBJ2-1 and V is TRBV11-2; D gene unclear. Germline-derived CDR1 and CDR2 are SGHAT and FQNNGV. Trimming removed 2 bases from V and 7 bases from J, with 6 bases in between. There are 12 residues in the CDR3. CDR3 bases: TGTGCCAGCAGCTTAACCCCAAATGAGCAGTTCTTC. It specifies CASSLTPNEQFF. Full variable domain (remainder filled in from reference TRBV11-2 and TRBJ2-1): EAGVAQSPRYKIIEKRQSVAFWCNPISGHATLYWYQQILGQGPKLLIQFQNNGVVDDSQLPKDRFSAERLKGVDSTLKIQPAKLEDSAVYLCASSLTPNEQFFGPGTRLTVL.

This clonotype was seen only a few times. The gene calls are TRBV5-1 and TRBJ2-2; TRBD2 matches 7 bases. The V segment lost 1 base and the J segment 3 bases; nucleotides outside the gene matches: 6. Germline CDR1 is SGHRS and CDR2 is YFSETQ. This CDR3 has 16 residues. The CDR3: CASSLTSGTHTGELFF. The CDR3 bases are TGCGCCAGCAGCTTGACCAGCGGGACCCACACCGGGGAGCTGTTTTTT.

This clonotype was recorded a few times. The chain uses TRBV29-1 and TRBJ1-2; D unclear. This CDR3 contains 11 residues. V lost 6 bases and J lost 4, with 9 bases in between. The germline V gene has CDR1 SQVTM and CDR2 ANQGSEA. The CDR3 DNA follows: TGCAGCGTGACCAGAGGCTATGGCTACACCTTC. Translation: CSVTRGYGYTF. The whole variable domain, remainder taken from reference TRBV29-1 and TRBJ1-2, is SAVISQKPSRDICQRGTSLTIQCQVDSQVTMMFWYRQQPGQSLTLIATANQGSEATYESGFVIDKFPISRPNLTFSTLTVSNMSPEDSSIYLCSVTRGYGYTFGSGTRLTVV.

The chain combines TRBV12-3 or TRBV12-4 with TRBJ1-1, with D possibly matching TRBD1 (5 bases). This CDR3 contains 13 residues. V was cut by 6 bases and J by 2 bases, with 10 bases left in between. The CDR3 DNA sequence: TGTGCCAGCAGATCCGACAGCAACACTGAAGCTTTCTTT. Translated: CASRSDSNTEAFF.

A few counts support this clonotype. The V and J genes are TRBV7-9 and TRBJ2-5; D perhaps matches TRBD2 (5 bases). This CDR3 contains 15 residues. V was pared by 4 bases and J by 5 bases, with 17 bases between. Germline CDR1 and CDR2: SEHNR and FQNEAQ (reference sequence). CDR3 region: CASSWVVGEFETQYF. CDR3 bases: TGTGCCAGCAGCTGGGTTGTGGGAGAGTTTGAGACCCAGTACTTC. The full variable domain, with the rest looked up from reference TRBV7-9 and TRBJ2-5, is DTGVSQNPRHKITKRGQNVTFRCDPISEHNRLYWYRQTLGQGPEFLTYFQNEAQLEKSRLLSDRFSAERPKGSFSTLEIQRTEQGDSAMYLCASSWVVGEFETQYFGPGTRLLVL.

This clonotype was seen only a few times. The chain recombines TRBV5-1 with TRBJ2-7, with a weak D call TRBD1 (5 bases). Trimming took off 2 bases at V and 3 bases at J, with 9 bases between the two ends. The CDR3 is 13 residues long. The V gene's germline CDR1 is SGHRS and CDR2 YFSETQ. The CDR3 region has the DNA TGCGCCAGCAGCTTCGCTCAGGGCTACGAGCAGTACTTC. This codes for CASSFAQGYEQYF.

The CDR3 loop reads CASSFGGTDEKLFF. In nucleotides, the CDR3 is TGTGCCAGCAGTTTTGGGGGAACGGATGAAAAACTGTTTTTT. The chain links TRBV12-3 or TRBV12-4 to TRBJ1-4, with D possibly TRBD1 on 5 matching bases. V was shortened by 3 bases and J by 6 bases, with 11 bases between the two germline ends. The CDR3 totals 14 residues.

This clonotype appeared a few times. V usage is TRBV24-1 and J usage is TRBJ1-5; D unclear. The CDR3 runs 13 residues. The V and J ends lost 2 bases and 2 bases respectively, with 3 bases between them. Per the germline V gene, CDR1 is KGHDR and CDR2 is SFDVKD. The CDR3 loop reads CATSDWGNQPQHF. The CDR3 nucleotides read TGTGCCACCAGTGATTGGGGCAATCAGCCCCAGCATTTT.

In this sample, this clonotype turned up many times. V is TRBV7-9 and J is TRBJ1-2; D is possibly TRBD1 (5 bases). CDR1 and CDR2 from the germline V gene are SEHNR and FQNEAQ (reference sequence). V lost 5 bases to trimming and J lost 4 bases, with 20 bases between them. The CDR3 consists of 16 residues. The CDR3 loop reads CASSTSVEEGVYGYTF. The CDR3 DNA reads TGTGCCAGCAGCACCTCTGTCGAAGAAGGGGTCTATGGCTACACCTTC.